This T cell receptor beta chain was profiled in a study of T cells in Graves' hyperthyroidism and ophthalmopathy. Study-level points and caveats: In validation, the model predicted ophthalmopathy. These predictions came a median about 6.5 months before onset.

Stable hyperthyroidism: no ophthalmopathy progression over 18 months of follow-up. Patients with uncontrolled infections, other autoimmune diseases, pregnancy or lactation were excluded. Clinical symptoms, serum thyroxine and TRAb, thyroid ultrasound and orbital computed tomography were used for the diagnoses. The CDR3 regions of TCR beta were amplified from RNA transcripts. The HTBI primer set served for first-round RT-PCR of the TCR CDR3. TCRdb redid the calling of the multiplex PCR reads with MiXCR, one entry per CDR3 protein. Of some 760,000 distinct CDR3 sequences listed, roughly 15% are singletons. CDR1 is SGHVS and CDR2 is FQNEAQ in the germline V gene. Unmatched junction bases numbered 10, after V lost 1 base and J lost 2 bases. This CDR3 region has 17 residues. In this sample, this clonotype turned up many times. Its antigen is not identified.

Sequencing was done on a sample of blood. The V call is TRBV7-8, the J call TRBJ2-5, with 7 bases fitting TRBD2. The receptor was isolated from a woman under 30 with Graves' hyperthyroidism. DNA of the CDR3: TGTGCCAGCAGCTTAGTTCTGTGGCGGGAGCTACAAGAGACCCAGTACTTC. Amino acids: CASSLVLWRELQETQYF.